Listed below are T cell receptor beta chains from one sample, sequenced in a study of blood T cell repertoires in COVID-19. Libraries were prepared by immunoSEQ multiplex PCR; TCRdb keeps only in-frame clonotypes and omits some of them. Here the sample spans under 200,000 clones, about four fifths being singletons. The specimen was peripheral blood. These receptors came from a woman aged 60-70 years with COVID-19, enrolled during active disease. Each CDR3 is given with its conserved first and last residue. D genes are given only for firm matches. Rows may omit the clone size; those that give it use once, few, many or a size class.

D gene	V gene	J gene	clone size	CDR3 protein	CDR3 DNA
NA	TRBV29-1	TRBJ2-5	NA	CSVDMLGAYQETQYF	TGCAGCGTTGATATGCTAGGGGCGTACCAAGAGACCCAGTACTTC
TRBD2	TRBV9	TRBJ2-5	few	CASSLAGGDQETQYF	TGTGCCAGCAGCCTAGCGGGAGGAGATCAAGAGACCCAGTACTTC
TRBD2	TRBV27	TRBJ2-7	few	CASSLLAGGPEQYF	TGTGCCAGCAGTTTACTAGCGGGAGGCCCCGAGCAGTACTTC
NA	TRBV10-3	TRBJ1-3	NA	CAIRISGNTIYF	TGTGCCATCCGTATCTCTGGAAACACCATATATTTT
NA	TRBV15	TRBJ2-2	few	CATSSQNTGELFF	TGTGCCACCAGCAGTCAAAACACCGGGGAGCTGTTTTTT
NA	TRBV5-1	TRBJ1-3	few	CASSLLSGGFAGNTIYF	TGCGCCAGCAGCTTGCTTTCTGGGGGCTTTGCTGGAAACACCATATATTTT
TRBD2	TRBV19	TRBJ2-5	NA	CASSMLAGGGQETQYF	TGTGCCAGTAGTATGCTAGCGGGAGGGGGTCAAGAGACCCAGTACTTC
TRBD1	TRBV5-3	TRBJ1-6	few	CARSQKQGAGSPLHF	TGTGCCAGAAGCCAAAAACAGGGGGCTGGATCACCCCTCCACTTT
NA	TRBV6-5	TRBJ1-2	NA	CASSHKMTGGYTF	TGTGCCAGCAGTCACAAGATGACCGGGGGCTACACCTTC
TRBD1	TRBV18	TRBJ1-5	NA	CASSPTGGRGQPQHF	TGTGCCAGCTCACCTACAGGGGGAAGGGGGCAGCCCCAGCATTTT
NA	TRBV5-1	TRBJ2-3	NA	CASSLEGATVYF	TGCGCCAGCAGCTTGGAAGGGGCCACTGTGTATTTT
NA	TRBV18	TRBJ1-4	NA	CASSQDSDNEKLFF	TGTGCCAGCTCACAGGACAGCGACAATGAAAAACTGTTTTTT
NA	TRBV3-1/TRBV3-2	TRBJ1-1	NA	CASSQNRNTEAFF	TGTGCCAGCAGCCAAAATAGGAACACTGAAGCTTTCTTT
TRBD2	TRBV9	TRBJ2-3	few	CASSVKAGDSTDTQYF	TGTGCCAGCAGCGTTAAAGCGGGGGATAGCACAGATACGCAGTATTTT
TRBD2	TRBV7-2	TRBJ2-7	NA	CASASGSYEQYF	TGTGCCAGCGCGAGCGGGAGTTACGAGCAGTACTTC
TRBD1	TRBV7-2	TRBJ2-1	NA	CASSSASLGQGPNNEQFF	TGTGCCAGCAGCTCAGCTTCTCTGGGACAGGGACCTAACAATGAGCAGTTCTTC
NA	TRBV11-3	TRBJ2-1	NA	CASSQMGDSKFF	TGTGCCAGCAGCCAGATGGGGGACTCAAAGTTCTTC
NA	TRBV28	TRBJ2-7	NA	CASSLGHTDSYEQYF	TGTGCCAGCAGTTTAGGTCACACCGACTCCTACGAGCAGTACTTC
NA	TRBV7-8	TRBJ1-2	NA	CASSLASGEYGYTF	TGTGCCAGCAGCTTAGCTTCAGGGGAATATGGCTACACCTTC
TRBD2	TRBV29-1	TRBJ2-1	NA	CSVEGGGGRAGGHNEQFF	TGCAGCGTCGAAGGAGGGGGCGGGAGGGCCGGAGGCCACAATGAGCAGTTCTTC
NA	TRBV6-5	TRBJ1-2	NA	CASSPGTYGYTF	TGTGCCAGCAGTCCCGGGACATATGGCTACACCTTC
TRBD2	TRBV11-1	TRBJ2-5	NA	CASSLLRGGQETQYF	TGTGCCAGCAGCCTTCTAAGGGGAGGGCAAGAGACCCAGTACTTC
NA	TRBV5-1	TRBJ1-2	NA	CASSLVESDISGYTF	TGCGCCAGCAGCTTGGTGGAATCTGACATATCCGGCTACACCTTC
NA	TRBV27	TRBJ2-1	NA	CASTAGSSSYNEQFF	TGTGCCAGCACCGCCGGGAGCAGCTCGTACAATGAGCAGTTCTTC
TRBD2	TRBV6-2/TRBV6-3	TRBJ2-3	NA	CASSPRTSGYEDTQYF	TGTGCCAGCAGTCCCCGGACTAGCGGATACGAAGATACGCAGTATTTT
TRBD2	TRBV5-1	TRBJ2-7	NA	CASSPEGLGEQYF	TGCGCCAGCAGCCCGGAGGGACTAGGCGAGCAGTACTTC
TRBD1	TRBV27	TRBJ1-5	NA	CASSSGGYSNQPQHF	TGTGCCAGCAGTTCAGGGGGCTATAGCAATCAGCCCCAGCATTTT
NA	TRBV27	TRBJ1-5	NA	CASSQGWGPQPQHF	TGTGCCAGCAGTCAGGGATGGGGGCCTCAGCCCCAGCATTTT
NA	TRBV6-5	TRBJ1-1	NA	CASSSSDGLRTEAFF	TGTGCCAGCAGTTCCTCCGACGGATTGAGGACTGAAGCTTTCTTT
TRBD1	TRBV2	TRBJ1-1	NA	CASRGQGMVYTEAFF	TGTGCCAGCAGGGGACAGGGTATGGTGTACACTGAAGCTTTCTTT
TRBD2	TRBV6-1	TRBJ2-3	NA	CASSEDTGGYTDTQYF	TGTGCCAGCAGTGAAGATACGGGGGGTTACACAGATACGCAGTATTTT
TRBD2	TRBV5-6	TRBJ2-1	NA	CASSLVGLETPTFF	TGTGCCAGCAGCTTGGTGGGACTAGAAACTCCTACGTTCTTC
NA	TRBV10-2	TRBJ1-1	NA	CASGWRGRNTEAFF	TGCGCCAGCGGATGGAGGGGAAGGAACACTGAAGCTTTCTTT
TRBD1	TRBV2	TRBJ2-7	NA	CASSEGTGAEQYF	TGTGCCAGCAGTGAAGGAACAGGGGCCGAGCAGTACTTC
NA	TRBV10-2	TRBJ1-1	NA	CASSEVQGDTEAFF	TGCGCCAGCAGTGAGGTTCAAGGGGACACTGAAGCTTTCTTT
NA	TRBV6-6	TRBJ1-1	few	CASRPRLQANTEAFF	TGTGCCAGCAGACCTCGTTTACAGGCGAACACTGAAGCTTTCTTT
NA	TRBV21-1	TRBJ1-2	NA	CASSNLKRSGTF	TGTGCCAGCAGCAATTTAAAGAGATCTGGCACCTTC
TRBD2	TRBV15	TRBJ2-4	NA	CATSRGYPGGGAKNIQYF	TGTGCCACCAGCAGAGGATACCCTGGCGGGGGGGCCAAAAACATTCAGTACTTC
NA	TRBV7-2	TRBJ2-3	NA	CASTVVDTQYF	TGTGCCAGCACCGTCGTAGATACGCAGTATTTT
TRBD2	TRBV7-3	TRBJ2-1	NA	CASSDGLAAYNEQFF	TGTGCCAGCAGCGACGGACTAGCGGCATACAATGAGCAGTTCTTC
TRBD1	TRBV2	TRBJ1-2	few	CASSFISGTVYGYTF	TGTGCCAGCAGTTTTATTTCCGGGACAGTCTATGGCTACACCTTC
NA	TRBV28	TRBJ1-1	NA	CASSKQQGGKTEAFF	TGTGCCAGCAGCAAACAACAGGGAGGGAAAACTGAAGCTTTCTTT
TRBD1	TRBV6-4	TRBJ2-2	few	CASRKDRGDTGELFF	TGTGCCAGCAGAAAGGACAGGGGTGACACCGGGGAGCTGTTTTTT
NA	TRBV28	TRBJ1-5	NA	CASSPLNLSWQPQHF	TGTGCCAGCAGCCCTCTTAACCTGAGTTGGCAGCCCCAGCATTTT
NA	TRBV11-1	TRBJ2-1	NA	CASSLGTGVEYNEQFF	TGTGCCAGCAGCTTAGGGACGGGGGTGGAATACAATGAGCAGTTCTTC
NA	TRBV7-3	TRBJ2-2	NA	CASSSQGGTNTGELFF	TGTGCCAGCAGCTCCCAAGGCGGGACGAACACCGGGGAGCTGTTTTTT
NA	TRBV5-1	TRBJ2-3	NA	CASSRSGPPDTQYF	TGCGCCAGCAGCAGGAGCGGTCCCCCCGATACGCAGTATTTT
NA	TRBV7-9	TRBJ1-4	NA	CASSIGQISNEKLFF	TGTGCCAGCAGCATTGGACAGATTAGTAATGAAAAACTGTTTTTT
TRBD1	TRBV18	TRBJ2-3	NA	CASSPFGQGKSDTQYF	TGTGCCAGCTCACCATTCGGACAGGGGAAATCAGATACACAGTATTTT
TRBD2	TRBV2	TRBJ2-1	NA	CASSGLAQDNEQFF	TGTGCCAGCAGTGGACTAGCCCAAGACAATGAGCAGTTCTTC
NA	TRBV28	TRBJ2-7	NA	CASSLLGRFRYF	TGTGCCAGCAGCCTTTTGGGCAGATTTCGGTACTTC
NA	TRBV30	TRBJ2-5	NA	CAWELAHQETQYF	TGTGCCTGGGAACTAGCTCATCAAGAGACCCAGTACTTC
NA	TRBV7-2	TRBJ1-6	NA	CASSSVGGGGNSPLHF	TGTGCCAGCAGCTCCGTCGGAGGAGGAGGTAATTCACCCCTCCACTTT
NA	TRBV11-2	TRBJ2-3	NA	CASSLSPGLHTDTQYF	TGTGCCAGCAGCTTGAGCCCGGGACTTCACACAGATACGCAGTATTTT